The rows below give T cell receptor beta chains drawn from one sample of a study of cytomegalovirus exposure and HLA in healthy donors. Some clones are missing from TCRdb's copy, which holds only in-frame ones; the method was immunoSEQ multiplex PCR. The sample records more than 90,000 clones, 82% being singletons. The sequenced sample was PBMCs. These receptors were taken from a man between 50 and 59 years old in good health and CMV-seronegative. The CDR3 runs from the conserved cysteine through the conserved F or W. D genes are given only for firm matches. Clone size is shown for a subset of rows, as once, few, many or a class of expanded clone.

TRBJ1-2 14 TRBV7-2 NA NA CASSPGGPDYGYTF TGTGCCAGCAGCCCGGGGGGGCCCGACTATGGCTACACCTTC
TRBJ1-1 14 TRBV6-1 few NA CASRSAGGGTEAFF TGTGCCAGCAGGTCGGCCGGAGGAGGGACTGAAGCTTTCTTT
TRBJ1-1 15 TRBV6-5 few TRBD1 CASSPRDRGNTEAFF TGTGCCAGCAGCCCCCGGGACAGGGGGAACACTGAAGCTTTCTTT
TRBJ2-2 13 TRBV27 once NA CASSLRITGELFF TGTGCCAGCAGCCTAAGAATCACCGGGGAGCTGTTTTTT
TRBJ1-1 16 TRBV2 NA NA CASSEDQGPRNTEAFF TGTGCCAGCAGTGAAGATCAGGGGCCGAGGAACACTGAAGCTTTCTTT
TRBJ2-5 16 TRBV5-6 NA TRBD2 CASSHPRTRDRETQYF TGTGCCAGCAGCCACCCCCGGACTAGGGACCGGGAGACCCAGTACTTC
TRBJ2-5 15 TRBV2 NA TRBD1 CASSDGQALVETQYF TGTGCCAGCAGTGACGGACAGGCCCTGGTGGAGACCCAGTACTTC
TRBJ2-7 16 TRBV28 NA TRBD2 CASSSYGTSATREQYF TGTGCCAGCAGTTCCTACGGGACTAGCGCCACCCGCGAGCAGTACTTC
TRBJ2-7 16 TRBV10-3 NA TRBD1 CAISDLDGQGTDEQYF TGTGCCATCAGTGACCTGGACGGACAGGGTACCGACGAGCAGTACTTC
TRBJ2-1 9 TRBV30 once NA CASREPTFF TGTGCCTCCCGGGAGCCGACGTTCTTC
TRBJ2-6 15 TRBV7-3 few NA CASSSTSSGANVLTF TGTGCCAGCAGCTCGACTAGCTCTGGGGCCAACGTCCTGACTTTC
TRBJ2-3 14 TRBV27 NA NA CASSLHRSTDTQYF TGTGCCAGCAGTTTACACAGAAGCACAGATACGCAGTATTTT
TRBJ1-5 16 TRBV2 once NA CASSDQIASGNQPQHF TGTGCCAGCAGTGATCAGATAGCATCGGGCAATCAGCCCCAGCATTTT
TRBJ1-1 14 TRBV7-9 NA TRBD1 CASSWTGWDTEAFF TGTGCCAGCAGCTGGACAGGGTGGGACACTGAAGCTTTCTTT
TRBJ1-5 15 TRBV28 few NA CASSLVGQSNQPQHF TGTGCCAGCAGTTTAGTAGGACAGAGCAATCAGCCCCAGCATTTT
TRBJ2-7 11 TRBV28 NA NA CASRAVHEQYF TGTGCCAGCAGGGCCGTCCACGAGCAGTACTTC
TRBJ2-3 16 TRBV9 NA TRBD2 CASSVFLAAREDTQYF TGCGCCAGCAGCGTATTCCTAGCGGCCCGGGAGGATACGCAGTATTTT
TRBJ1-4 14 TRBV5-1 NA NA CASSLGQANEKLFF TGCGCCAGCAGCTTGGGCCAGGCAAATGAAAAACTGTTTTTT
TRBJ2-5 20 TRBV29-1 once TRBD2 CSVQTQLAGGPGRTKETQYF TGCAGCGTCCAAACCCAACTAGCGGGAGGGCCGGGTAGGACGAAGGAGACCCAGTACTTC
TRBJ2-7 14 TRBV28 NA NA CASVLGDTSYEQYF TGTGCCAGCGTACTCGGGGACACGTCCTACGAGCAGTACTTC
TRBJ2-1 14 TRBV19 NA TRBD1 CAAKGQGLYNEQFF TGTGCCGCCAAGGGACAGGGACTATACAATGAGCAGTTCTTC
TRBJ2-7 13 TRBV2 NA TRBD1 CASRGTGENEQYF TGTGCCAGCAGGGGGACAGGGGAGAACGAGCAGTACTTC
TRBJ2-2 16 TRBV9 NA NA CASSGRGGTNTGELFF TGTGCCAGCAGCGGGCGGGGCGGGACGAACACCGGGGAGCTGTTTTTT
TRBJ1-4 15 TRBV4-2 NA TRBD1 CASSPGDRDWGKLFF TGTGCCAGCAGCCCAGGGGACAGGGACTGGGGAAAACTGTTTTTT
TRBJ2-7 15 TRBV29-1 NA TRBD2 CSVERTSGSVYEQYF TGCAGCGTTGAGAGAACTAGCGGGAGTGTCTACGAGCAGTACTTC
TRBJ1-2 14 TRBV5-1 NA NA CASSLAAPSGGYTF TGCGCCAGCAGCTTGGCGGCACCCTCGGGTGGCTACACCTTC
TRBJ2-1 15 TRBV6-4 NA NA CASSARQNSYNEQFF TGTGCCAGCAGTGCCAGACAGAATTCCTACAATGAGCAGTTCTTC
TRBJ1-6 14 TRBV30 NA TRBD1 CAWSLEGGGSPLHF TGTGCCTGGAGTTTGGAAGGGGGCGGTTCACCCCTCCACTTT
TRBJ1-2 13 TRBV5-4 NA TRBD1 CASSLDRKGARTF TGTGCCAGCAGCTTGGATCGTAAGGGGGCAAGAACCTTC
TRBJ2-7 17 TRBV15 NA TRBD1 CATSRLRDSRAPYEQYF TGTGCCACCAGCAGATTAAGGGACAGCCGTGCTCCCTACGAGCAGTACTTC
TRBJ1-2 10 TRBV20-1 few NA CSARTYGYTF TGCAGTGCCCGAACTTATGGCTACACCTTC
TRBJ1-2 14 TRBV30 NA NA CAWSVKAPNYGYTF TGTGCCTGGAGTGTAAAAGCGCCTAACTATGGCTACACCTTC
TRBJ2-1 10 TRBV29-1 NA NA CSVAGDEQFF TGCAGCGTGGCCGGGGATGAGCAGTTCTTC
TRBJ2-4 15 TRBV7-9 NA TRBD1 CASSLGTGGQNIQYF TGTGCCAGCAGCTTGGGGACAGGGGGTCAAAACATTCAGTACTTC
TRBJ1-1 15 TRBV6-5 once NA CASSNKGGGGTEAFF TGTGCCAGCAGTAACAAGGGCGGGGGGGGCACTGAAGCTTTCTTT
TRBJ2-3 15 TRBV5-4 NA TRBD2 CASTRSGGDTDTQYF TGTGCCAGCACCCGGTCGGGGGGAGACACAGATACGCAGTATTTT
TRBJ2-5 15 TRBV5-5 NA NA CASSFLEGAEKTQYF TGTGCCAGCAGCTTTTTGGAGGGGGCGGAAAAGACCCAGTACTTC
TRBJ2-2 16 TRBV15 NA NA CATSPRQTATTGELFF TGTGCCACCAGCCCGCGGCAGACAGCCACTACCGGGGAGCTGTTTTTT
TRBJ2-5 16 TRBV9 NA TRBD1 CASSVGGQVTQETQYF TGTGCCAGCAGCGTAGGGGGACAGGTTACTCAAGAGACCCAGTACTTC
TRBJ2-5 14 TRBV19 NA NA CASSTDWAQETQYF TGTGCCAGTAGCACGGACTGGGCCCAAGAGACCCAGTACTTC
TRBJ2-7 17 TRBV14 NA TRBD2 CASSQDRPGGPEDEQYF TGTGCCAGCAGCCAAGATCGGCCGGGAGGGCCAGAGGACGAGCAGTACTTC
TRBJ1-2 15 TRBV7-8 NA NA CASSSLTNRGHGYTF TGTGCCAGCAGCTCCCTTACAAACCGTGGTCATGGCTACACCTTC
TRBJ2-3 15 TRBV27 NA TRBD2 CANSGLAGGPDTQYF TGTGCCAACTCAGGACTAGCGGGAGGGCCAGATACGCAGTATTTT
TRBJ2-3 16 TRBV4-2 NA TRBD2 CASSPSGLAPTDTQYF TGTGCCAGCAGCCCCTCCGGACTAGCTCCCACAGATACGCAGTATTTT
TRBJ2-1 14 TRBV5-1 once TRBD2 CASSGGLTGNEQFF TGCGCCAGCAGCGGGGGACTAACCGGCAATGAGCAGTTCTTC
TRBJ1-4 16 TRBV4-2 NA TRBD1 CASRARGQGGNEKLFF TGTGCCAGCAGGGCGAGAGGACAGGGCGGTAATGAAAAACTGTTTTTT
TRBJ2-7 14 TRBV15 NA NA CATSRLASSYEQYF TGTGCCACCAGCAGACTAGCGTCCTCCTACGAGCAGTACTTC